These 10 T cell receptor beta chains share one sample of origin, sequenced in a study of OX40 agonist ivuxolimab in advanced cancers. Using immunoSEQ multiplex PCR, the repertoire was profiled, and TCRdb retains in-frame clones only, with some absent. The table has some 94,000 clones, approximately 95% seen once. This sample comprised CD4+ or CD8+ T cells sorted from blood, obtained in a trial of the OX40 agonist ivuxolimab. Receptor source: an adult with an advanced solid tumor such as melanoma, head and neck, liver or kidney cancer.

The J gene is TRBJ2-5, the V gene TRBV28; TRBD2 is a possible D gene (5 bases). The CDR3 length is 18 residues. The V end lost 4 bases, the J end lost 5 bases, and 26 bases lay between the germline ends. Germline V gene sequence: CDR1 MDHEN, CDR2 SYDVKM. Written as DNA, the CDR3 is TGTGCCAGCAGTTCCCCACAAGTAGCTCCTACCCCGGGGGAGACCCAGTACTTC. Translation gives CASSSPQVAPTPGETQYF. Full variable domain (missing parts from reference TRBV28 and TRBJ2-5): DVKVTQSSRYLVKRTGEKVFLECVQDMDHENMFWYRQDPGLGLRLIYFSYDVKMKEKGDIPEGYSVSREKKERFSLILESASTNQTSMYLCASSSPQVAPTPGETQYFGPGTRLLVL.

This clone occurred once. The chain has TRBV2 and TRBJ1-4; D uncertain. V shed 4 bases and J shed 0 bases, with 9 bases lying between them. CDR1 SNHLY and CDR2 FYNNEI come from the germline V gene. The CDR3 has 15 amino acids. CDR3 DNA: TGTGCCAGCAGTGGGACGATTGCAACTAATGAAAAACTGTTTTTT. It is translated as CASSGTIATNEKLFF.

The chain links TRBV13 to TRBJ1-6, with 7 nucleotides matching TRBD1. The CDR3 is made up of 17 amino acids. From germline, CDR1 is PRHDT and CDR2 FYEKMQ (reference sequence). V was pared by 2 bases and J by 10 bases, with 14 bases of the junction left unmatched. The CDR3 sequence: CASSLSTLQGRGSPLHF. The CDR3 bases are TGTGCCAGCAGCTTATCTACTCTACAGGGGAGAGGGTCACCCCTCCACTTT.

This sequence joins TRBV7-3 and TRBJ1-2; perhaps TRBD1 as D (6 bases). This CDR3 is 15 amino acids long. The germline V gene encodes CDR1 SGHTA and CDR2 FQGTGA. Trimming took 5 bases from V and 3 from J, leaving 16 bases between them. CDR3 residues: CASSPTGGQYYGYTF. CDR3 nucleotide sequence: TGTGCCAGCAGCCCTACGGGTGGACAGTACTATGGCTACACCTTC.

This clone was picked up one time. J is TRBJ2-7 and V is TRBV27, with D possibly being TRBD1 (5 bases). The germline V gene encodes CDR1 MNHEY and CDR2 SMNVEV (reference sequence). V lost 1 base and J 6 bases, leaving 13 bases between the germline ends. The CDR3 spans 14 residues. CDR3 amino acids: CASSLWAGSGEQYF. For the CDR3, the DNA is TGTGCCAGCAGTTTATGGGCAGGGTCAGGCGAGCAGTACTTC.

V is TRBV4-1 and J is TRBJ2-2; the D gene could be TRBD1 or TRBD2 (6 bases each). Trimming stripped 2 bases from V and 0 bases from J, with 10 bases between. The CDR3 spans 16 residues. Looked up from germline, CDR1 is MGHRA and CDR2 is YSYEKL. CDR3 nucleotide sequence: TGCGCCAGCAGCCAAACTCGGGGGCCGAACACCGGGGAGCTGTTTTTT. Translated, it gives CASSQTRGPNTGELFF.

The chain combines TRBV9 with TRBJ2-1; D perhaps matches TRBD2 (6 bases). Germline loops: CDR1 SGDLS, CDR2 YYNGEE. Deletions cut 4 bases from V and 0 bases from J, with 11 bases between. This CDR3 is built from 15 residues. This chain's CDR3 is CASSPGGASYNEQFF. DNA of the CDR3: TGTGCCAGCAGCCCCGGCGGGGCCTCCTACAATGAGCAGTTCTTC. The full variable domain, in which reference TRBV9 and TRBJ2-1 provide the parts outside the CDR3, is DSGVTQTPKHLITATGQRVTLRCSPRSGDLSVYWYQQSLDQGLQFLIQYYNGEERAKGNILERFSAQQFPDLHSELNLSSLELGDSALYFCASSPGGASYNEQFFGPGTRLTVL.

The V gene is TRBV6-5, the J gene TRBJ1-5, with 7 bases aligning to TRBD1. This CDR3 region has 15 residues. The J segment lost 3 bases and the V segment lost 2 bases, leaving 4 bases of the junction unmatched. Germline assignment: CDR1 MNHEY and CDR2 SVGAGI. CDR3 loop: CASSYSGQANQPQHF. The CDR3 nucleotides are TGTGCCAGCAGTTACAGCGGACAGGCCAATCAGCCCCAGCATTTT.

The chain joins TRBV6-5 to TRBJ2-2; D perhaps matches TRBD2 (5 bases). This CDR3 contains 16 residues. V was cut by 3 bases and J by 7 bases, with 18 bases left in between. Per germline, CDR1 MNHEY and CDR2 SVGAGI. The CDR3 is CASSYNLPGGGGELFF. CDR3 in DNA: TGTGCCAGCAGTTATAACCTCCCCGGAGGAGGCGGGGAGCTGTTTTTT.

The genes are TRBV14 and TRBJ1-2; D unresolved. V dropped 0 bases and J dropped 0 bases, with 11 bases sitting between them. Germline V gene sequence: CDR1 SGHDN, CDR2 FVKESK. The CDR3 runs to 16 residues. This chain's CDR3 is CASSQDVTFANYGYTF. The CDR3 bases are TGTGCCAGCAGCCAAGATGTGACGTTCGCTAACTATGGCTACACCTTC.